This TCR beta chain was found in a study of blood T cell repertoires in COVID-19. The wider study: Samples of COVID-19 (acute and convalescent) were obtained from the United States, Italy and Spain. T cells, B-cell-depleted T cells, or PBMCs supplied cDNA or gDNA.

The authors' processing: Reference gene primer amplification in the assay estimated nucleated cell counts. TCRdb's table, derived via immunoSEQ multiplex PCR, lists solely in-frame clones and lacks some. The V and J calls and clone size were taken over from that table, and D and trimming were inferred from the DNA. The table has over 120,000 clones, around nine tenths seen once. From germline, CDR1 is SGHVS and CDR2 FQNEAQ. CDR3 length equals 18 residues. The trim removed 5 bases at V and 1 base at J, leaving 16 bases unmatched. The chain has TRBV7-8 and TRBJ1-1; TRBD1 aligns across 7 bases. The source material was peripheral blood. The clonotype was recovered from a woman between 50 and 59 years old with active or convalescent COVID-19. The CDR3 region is CASSPPRTGIRSNTEAFF. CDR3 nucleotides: TGTGCCAGCAGCCCCCCCCGGACAGGAATACGATCGAACACTGAAGCTTTCTTT.